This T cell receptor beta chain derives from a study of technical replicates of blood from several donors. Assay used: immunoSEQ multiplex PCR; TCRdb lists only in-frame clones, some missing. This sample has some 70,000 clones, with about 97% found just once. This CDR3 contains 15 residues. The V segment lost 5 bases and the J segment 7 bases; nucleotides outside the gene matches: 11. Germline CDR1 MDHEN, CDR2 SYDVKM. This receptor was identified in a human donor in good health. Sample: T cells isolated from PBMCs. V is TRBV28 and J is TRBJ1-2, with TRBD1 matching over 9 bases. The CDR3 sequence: CASSLRDRVGGGYTF. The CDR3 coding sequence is TGTGCCAGCAGTCTCCGGGACAGGGTCGGTGGTGGCTACACCTTC.